These 2 T cell receptor beta chains share one sample of origin, sequenced in a study of cytotoxic CD8 clonotypes in ibrutinib-treated CLL. This table comes from immunoSEQ multiplex PCR, and its TCRdb copy is limited to in-frame clones, with some not included. The repertoire includes roughly 180,000 clones, 72% of them detected once, and 13% sits in the top ten. The sample consisted of PBMCs, taken after 24 months of ibrutinib treatment. These receptors were obtained from a human donor with chronic lymphocytic leukemia.

V usage is TRBV25-1 and J usage is TRBJ2-5; D gene unclear. Deletions cut 5 bases from V and 4 bases from J, with 20 bases between. The CDR3 is made up of 16 amino acids. Germline CDR1 and CDR2: MGHDK and SYGVNS. This chain's CDR3 is CASSPLKGLAAETQYF. CDR3 in DNA: TGTGCCAGCAGTCCCCTTAAGGGCCTGGCGGCAGAGACCCAGTACTTC.

The rearrangement links TRBV29-1 to TRBJ2-3; the match to TRBD2 covers 9 bases. Germline CDR1 is SQVTM and CDR2 is ANQGSEA. J gave up 4 bases and V 3 bases, and 8 bases lay outside the gene matches. The CDR3 is 15 residues long. CDR3 residues: CSVEPSGIMSDTQYF. The CDR3 DNA reads as TGCAGCGTTGAGCCTAGCGGGATAATGTCAGATACGCAGTATTTT.